A selection of T cell receptor beta chains follows, all from one sample in a study of T cells in Graves' hyperthyroidism and ophthalmopathy. TCRdb reprocessed the multiplex PCR reads via MiXCR and lists one record per CDR3 protein. The sample lists 550,000 to 600,000 distinct CDR3 sequences; over 12% were seen once. The specimen sequenced was blood. These receptors were obtained from a woman aged 18-29 years with Graves' ophthalmopathy. CDR3s include the opening cysteine and the closing phenylalanine or tryptophan. The D gene is left open where the match is weak. Size is stated for part of the rows, as once, few or many counts, or as a class when the clone is expanded.

j_call d_call v_call clone_size cdr3_nt cdr3_aa
TRBJ2-2 TRBD1 TRBV6-2/TRBV6-3 many TGTGCCAGCAACAGCGGACAGGCGGAGAACACCGGGGAGCTGTTTTTT CASNSGQAENTGELFF
TRBJ2-7 TRBD2 TRBV4-1 NA TGCGCCAGCAGCCATTATCGCGGGAGGGGGATCTACGAGCAGTACTTC CASSHYRGRGIYEQYF
TRBJ2-7 TRBD2 TRBV3-1 many TGTGCCAGCAGCCAATTAACTAGCGGGGGCGACGAGCAGTACTTC CASSQLTSGGDEQYF
TRBJ2-5 NA TRBV20-1 many TGCAGTGCTAGAGCTCGGGACGGTAGGGGCCAGTACTTC CSARARDGRGQYF
TRBJ2-3 NA TRBV28 many TGTGCCAGCAGTTTCTCCACTAGTATATCAGATACGCAGTATTTT CASSFSTSISDTQYF
TRBJ1-1 NA TRBV11-2 many TGTGCCAGCAGCTCTATGCCTAGGGGCAAAGGCACTGAAGCTTTCTTT CASSSMPRGKGTEAFF
TRBJ1-1 NA TRBV18 many TGTGCCAGCTCACCGGGGACGGCTATGAACACTGAAGCTTTCTTT CASSPGTAMNTEAFF
TRBJ2-2 NA TRBV7-8 many TGTGCCAGCAGCTTAGGGTCCGGGGAGCTGTTTTTT CASSLGSGELFF
TRBJ2-1 TRBD2 TRBV20-1 many TGCAGTGCTAGAGACCTAAGCGGGAGGGCCGTGGATGAGCAGTTCTTC CSARDLSGRAVDEQFF
TRBJ2-1 TRBD1 TRBV7-2 few TGCGCCAGCAGCCAACTACAGGGGGCGCTGTATCGTATCTACAATGAGCAGTTCTTC CASSQLQGALYRIYNEQFF
TRBJ2-2 TRBD1 TRBV28 many TGTGCCAGCAGTTTAGGGTGGGGAAGGGACAGGGCGAACACCGGGGAGCTGTTTTTT CASSLGWGRDRANTGELFF
TRBJ1-1 NA TRBV28 few TGTGCCAGCATAGCCGCGGGGGCGAACACTGAAGCTTTCTTT CASIAAGANTEAFF
TRBJ1-2 NA TRBV30 many TGTGCCTGGTGGGGCGGGGATGGGAATGGCTACACCTTC CAWWGGDGNGYTF
TRBJ2-5 TRBD2 TRBV15 many TGTGCCACCAGCAGACTTACGGAGCGGGAAGGGGAGACCCAGTACTTC CATSRLTEREGETQYF
TRBJ1-1 NA TRBV2 many TGTGCCACCCAGCGGCCGGGCTTCTCGGAAGGCACTGAAGCTTTCTTT CATQRPGFSEGTEAFF
TRBJ2-5 NA TRBV12-3/TRBV12-4 many TGTGCCAGCAGTTTAGCTAGCCAAACACAAGAGACCCAGTACTTC CASSLASQTQETQYF
TRBJ2-1 TRBD2 TRBV7-8 NA TGTGCCAGCAGCTTAGGAGGGACTAGCGGGAGAATTGAGCAGTTCTTC CASSLGGTSGRIEQFF
TRBJ2-7 NA TRBV14 NA TGTGCCAGCAGCCATCTGATCTACGAGCAGTACTTC CASSHLIYEQYF
TRBJ2-3 NA TRBV20-1 many TGCAGTGCTAGACTAGCGCTAAGCACAGATACGCAGTATTTT CSARLALSTDTQYF
TRBJ2-3 TRBD2 TRBV20-1 many TGCAGTGCTAGGCCTAGCGGTGGGTTGACAGATACGCAGTATTTT CSARPSGGLTDTQYF
TRBJ1-4 TRBD1 TRBV28 many TGTGCCAGCAGTTACCAGGGGGATGAAAAACTGTTTTTT CASSYQGDEKLFF
TRBJ2-7 TRBD1 TRBV7-8 many TGTGCCAGCATCCCAGACAGGGCTCGGCGCGAGCAGTACTTC CASIPDRARREQYF
TRBJ2-3 TRBD1 TRBV28 many TGTGCCAGCAGTCCGGGACAGACGAGCACAGATACGCAGTATTTT CASSPGQTSTDTQYF
TRBJ1-6 NA TRBV27 many TGTGCCAGCAGTTTAGGAGGCGGGTTCCACAGGCCCCTCCACTTT CASSLGGGFHRPLHF
TRBJ2-1 NA TRBV12-3/TRBV12-4 NA TGTGCCAGCAGTCTATATCAGGGCTCCTACAATGAGCAGTTCTTC CASSLYQGSYNEQFF
TRBJ2-1 TRBD2 TRBV7-9 NA TGTGCCAGCAGCTTAGTAGGGGGACTAGCGGGAGGGCCGTCCTACAATGAGCAGTTCTTC CASSLVGGLAGGPSYNEQFF
TRBJ2-5 TRBD2 TRBV6-1 few TGTGCCAGCAGCCCTTCGTCCGGGAGGGCAGGGACCCAGTACTTC CASSPSSGRAGTQYF
TRBJ1-2 NA TRBV6-1 many TGTGCCAGCACAACCCCACTCCGCGCCAGCCCTAACTATGGCTACACCTTC CASTTPLRASPNYGYTF
TRBJ1-1 TRBD1 TRBV3-1 many TGTGCCAGCAGCCAACACAGGGGTGAAGCTTTCTTT CASSQHRGEAFF
TRBJ2-7 TRBD1 TRBV4-3 many TGCGCCAGCAGCCAGGTACAGGGGGGAGGCTACGAGCAGTACTTC CASSQVQGGGYEQYF
TRBJ1-4 TRBD1 TRBV6-1 NA TGTGCCAGCAGTTGGACAGGGCTTCCTGAAAAACTGTTTTTT CASSWTGLPEKLFF
TRBJ1-2 TRBD1 TRBV6-2/TRBV6-3 many TGTGCCAGCAGTTACAGGGACAGCACGTATGGCTACACCTTC CASSYRDSTYGYTF
TRBJ2-5 NA TRBV28 many TGTGCCAGCAGTGTCGGACTAGGGGGAGGGACCCAGTACTTC CASSVGLGGGTQYF
TRBJ1-4 NA TRBV2 many TGTGCCAGCATGGAGGGAGTAGCAACTAATGAAAAACTGTTTTTT CASMEGVATNEKLFF
TRBJ2-3 NA TRBV6-6 many TGTGCCAGCAGTTACTCGGCGGCAACGCTCATGGTTACAGATACGCAGTATTTT CASSYSAATLMVTDTQYF
TRBJ2-2 NA TRBV29-1 few TGCAGCATGCAGGCGGGTACGAACACCGGGGAGCTGTTTTTT CSMQAGTNTGELFF
TRBJ1-4 NA TRBV2 many TGTGCCAGCAGTGAAGAGGGGGGATATGAAAAACTGTTTTTT CASSEEGGYEKLFF
TRBJ1-2 NA TRBV7-9 many TGTGCCAGCAGCTTAAGTGTGGATGGCTACACCTTC CASSLSVDGYTF
TRBJ1-4 NA TRBV6-1 NA TGTGCCAGCAGTCTATCCCTTTACAAAGGGGTAGAGGAAAAACTGTTTTTT CASSLSLYKGVEEKLFF
TRBJ1-1 NA TRBV27 NA TGTGCCAGCATGTGGGACGGGGAGAAGAACACTGAAGCTTTCTTT CASMWDGEKNTEAFF
TRBJ2-7 NA TRBV20-1 many TGCAGTGCTAGAGGCCCGATGACAGGGAGGGCCCCCTACGAGCAGTACTTC CSARGPMTGRAPYEQYF
TRBJ2-5 NA TRBV13 many TGTGCCAGCAGCCCCGACAGGAAAGAGACCCAGTACTTC CASSPDRKETQYF
TRBJ2-2 NA TRBV15 few TGTGCCACCAGCAGAGGATCACTGCGGACGGGGGAGCTGTTTTTT CATSRGSLRTGELFF
TRBJ2-3 TRBD2 TRBV20-1 few TGCAGTGCTAGAGAGGTAGCGGGAGGAGCAGATACGCAGTATTTT CSAREVAGGADTQYF
TRBJ2-1 NA TRBV11-3 many TGTGCCAGCAGCACCCGGGACGCCTCCTACAATGAGCAGTTCTTC CASSTRDASYNEQFF
TRBJ2-1 NA TRBV28 many TGTGCCAGCAGTTGGGACACGAGCTCCTACAATGAGCAGTTCTTC CASSWDTSSYNEQFF
TRBJ1-6 NA TRBV28 NA TGTGCCACCCACGGGAGCAATAATTCACCCCTCCACTTT CATHGSNNSPLHF
TRBJ1-1 NA TRBV12-3/TRBV12-4 once TGTGCCAGCAGTTTGCTCCCGGGGGGGGGTAACACTGAAGCTTTCTTT CASSLLPGGGNTEAFF
TRBJ1-6 TRBD1 TRBV11-2 few TGTGCCAGCAGCTTATCGCAGGGGGCGTATTCACCCCTCCACTTT CASSLSQGAYSPLHF
TRBJ2-2 NA TRBV15 NA TGTGCCACCAGCAGAGGGGGGTACACCGGGGAGCTGTTTTTT CATSRGGYTGELFF
TRBJ2-3 TRBD1 TRBV6-1 many TGTGCCAGCAGTTTGACCGGGACAGGGGGCTCGCAGTATTTT CASSLTGTGGSQYF
TRBJ2-7 NA TRBV19 few TGTGCCAGTAGTATGAATAGCGGACTCTACGAGCAGTACTTC CASSMNSGLYEQYF
TRBJ2-1 TRBD2 TRBV5-1 many TGCGCCAGCAGCCCCATAGCGGGAGGTCCCTACAATGAGCAGTTCTTC CASSPIAGGPYNEQFF
TRBJ1-1 NA TRBV18 many TGTGCCAGCTCAACGACAGGCATGAACACTGAAGCTTTCTTT CASSTTGMNTEAFF
TRBJ2-7 TRBD2 TRBV6-1 many TGTGCCAGCAGTTATGGGACTAGCGCCTACGAGCAGTACTTC CASSYGTSAYEQYF
TRBJ2-1 TRBD1 TRBV27 many TGTGCCAGCAGTTCAAGGCCCCTGACAGGGAACAATGAGCAGTTCTTC CASSSRPLTGNNEQFF
TRBJ2-3 TRBD1 TRBV7-9 many TGTGCCAGCAGCTTAGAAGGGACAGGGAAAGGCAGCACAGATACGCAGTATTTT CASSLEGTGKGSTDTQYF
TRBJ1-4 NA TRBV18 NA TGTGCCAGCTCACCAGGGAACACGTGGGTGACAGAAAAACTGTTTTTT CASSPGNTWVTEKLFF